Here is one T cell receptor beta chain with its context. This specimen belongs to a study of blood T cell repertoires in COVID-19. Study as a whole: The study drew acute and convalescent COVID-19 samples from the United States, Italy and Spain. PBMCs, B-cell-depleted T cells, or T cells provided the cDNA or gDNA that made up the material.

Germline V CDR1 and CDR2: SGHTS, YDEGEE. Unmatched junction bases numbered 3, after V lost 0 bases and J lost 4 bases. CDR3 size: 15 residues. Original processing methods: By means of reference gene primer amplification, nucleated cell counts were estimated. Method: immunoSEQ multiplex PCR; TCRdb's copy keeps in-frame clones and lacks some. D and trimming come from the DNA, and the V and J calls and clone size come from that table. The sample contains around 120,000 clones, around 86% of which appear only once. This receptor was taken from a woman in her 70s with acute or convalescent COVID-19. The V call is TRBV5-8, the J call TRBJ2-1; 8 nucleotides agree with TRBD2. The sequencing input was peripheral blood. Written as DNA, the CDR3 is TGTGCCAGCAGCTTGGTCTTAGCGGGGTACAATGAGCAGTTCTTC. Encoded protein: CASSLVLAGYNEQFF.